Listed here are 16 T cell receptor beta chains from one sample, sequenced in a study of blood T cell repertoires in COVID-19 (TCRdb year 2020). Library preparation used the immunoSEQ multiplex PCR assay. TCRdb mirrors the immuneACCESS table, restricted to in-frame sequences. Some clones are absent from its copies; in checked studies, under half trace to an unresolved V gene, and the reason for the others is unknown. For this sample there are 150,000 to 200,000 clones; nearly 90% appear just once. In total, the top ten clones hold 0.62% of the sample. The sequenced material came from peripheral blood. These receptors were obtained from a man aged 50-59 years with acute or convalescent COVID-19.

J is TRBJ1-2 and V is TRBV30, with unresolved D. Germline V gene lookup returns CDR1 GTSNPN and CDR2 SVGIG (reference sequence). The CDR3 covers 14 residues. Trimming stripped 8 bases from V and 8 bases from J, with 24 bases between. The CDR3 reads CARGRVIVSSGYTF. CDR3 bases: TGTGCCCGGGGAAGGGTAATCGTCTCTAGCGGCTACACCTTC.

V usage is TRBV6-4 and J usage is TRBJ1-6; 7 bases match TRBD1. V trimming: 5 bases; J trimming: 6 bases; junction bases outside the gene matches: 4. In germline, CDR1 is MRHNA, CDR2 SNTAGT. The CDR3 contains 14 residues. The CDR3 DNA reads as TGTGCCAGCAGTACAGGGGAGGTTAATTCACCCCTCCACTTT. This gives the protein CASSTGEVNSPLHF.

The chain joins TRBV27 to TRBJ2-6, with D tentatively TRBD2 (7 bases). V was cut by 1 base and J by 3 bases, with 10 bases left in between. Germline-derived CDR1 and CDR2 are MNHEY and SMNVEV (reference sequence). This CDR3 spans 16 amino acids. CDR3 nucleotides: TGTGCCAGCAGTTTATGGGGGGGCGGTGGGGCCAACGTCCTGACTTTC. Amino acid sequence: CASSLWGGGGANVLTF.

The chain couples TRBV5-1 to TRBJ2-7; D is perhaps TRBD2 (6 bases). Germline CDR1 SGHRS, CDR2 YFSETQ. V dropped 4 bases and J dropped 5 bases, with 22 bases sitting between them. CDR3 length: 16 residues. In DNA, the CDR3 is TGCGCCAGCAGCAGTATATACTCGGGGGTATTCGACGAGCAGTACTTC. Encoded protein: CASSSIYSGVFDEQYF.

The chain employs TRBV3-1 (or the pseudogene TRBV3-2) and TRBJ1-3; D unresolved. V was pared by 6 bases and J by 0 bases, with 9 bases between. CDR3 length: 14 residues. CDR1 LGHDT and CDR2 YNNKEL come from the germline V gene (reference sequence). Written as DNA, the CDR3 is TGTGCCAGCAGTGCCAGTCACTCTGGAAACACCATATATTTT. Translation: CASSASHSGNTIYF.

The V call is TRBV24-1, the J call TRBJ2-3, with 7 bases lining up with TRBD2. The CDR3 sequence is 14 residues long. The J segment lost 1 base and the V segment lost 8 bases, leaving 5 bases of the junction unmatched. Germline V CDR1 and CDR2: KGHDR, SFDVKD. The CDR3 region has the DNA TGTGCCACCAAAGCGGGATCTGGCACAGATACGCAGTATTTT. Its protein is CATKAGSGTDTQYF.

The V call is TRBV5-4, the J call TRBJ1-2; TRBD1 aligns across 7 bases. V shed 5 bases and J 5 bases; nucleotides not matched to a gene: 6. The CDR3 extends over 13 amino acids. Germline V gene lookup returns CDR1 SGHNT and CDR2 YYREEE (reference sequence). DNA for the CDR3: TGTGCCAGCAGACGCCAGGGGGGATATGGCTACACCTTC. It yields the protein CASRRQGGYGYTF.

This clone is a singleton in its sample. The chain uses TRBV18 and TRBJ2-7; a possible D gene is TRBD1 (5 bases). Germline lookup yields CDR1 KGHSH and CDR2 LQKENI. Trimming stripped 2 bases from V and 2 bases from J, with 10 bases between. The CDR3 runs 14 residues. The CDR3 bases are TGTGCCAGCTCACCAGGGGCAGGACCCTACGAGCAGTACTTC. As protein: CASSPGAGPYEQYF.

The genes are TRBV18 and TRBJ2-6; 9 nucleotides match TRBD1. Looked up from germline, CDR1 is KGHSH and CDR2 is LQKENI. Trimming cost V 4 bases and J 0 bases; bases outside gene matches: 7. This CDR3 is 18 amino acids long. The CDR3 DNA reads TGTGCCAGCTCACGCCGGGACAGGGCGAGCTCTGGGGCCAACGTCCTGACTTTC. Amino acids: CASSRRDRASSGANVLTF.

This chain joins TRBV6-5 and TRBJ2-4; 12 nucleotides agree with TRBD2. This CDR3 contains 13 residues. J lost 11 bases, V lost 10 bases, and 9 bases had no gene match. Per germline, CDR1 MNHEY and CDR2 SVGAGI. In nucleotides, the CDR3 is TGTGCCATAACTAGCGGGGGGTTCGGCGTTCAGTACTTC. This translates into CAITSGGFGVQYF.

The genes are TRBV28 and TRBJ1-5; the match to TRBD1 covers 10 bases. The CDR3 has 15 amino acids. Looked up from germline, CDR1 is MDHEN and CDR2 is SYDVKM. The ends lost 7 bases at V and 2 bases at J; junction bases unmatched: 5. The CDR3 region is CASNRQGAGNQPQHF. CDR3 nucleotide sequence: TGTGCCAGCAATCGACAGGGGGCGGGCAATCAGCCCCAGCATTTT. Combining the CDR3 with reference TRBV28 and TRBJ1-5 gives the whole variable domain DVKVTQSSRYLVKRTGEKVFLECVQDMDHENMFWYRQDPGLGLRLIYFSYDVKMKEKGDIPEGYSVSREKKERFSLILESASTNQTSMYLCASNRQGAGNQPQHFGDGTRLSIL.

The chain has TRBV19 and TRBJ1-1; 8 positions agree with TRBD1. The germline CDR1 and CDR2 sequences are LNHDA and SQIVND (reference sequence). With 6 bases clipped from V and 3 bases from J, the junction kept 18 bases outside the gene matches. The CDR3 spans 18 residues. This CDR3 reads CASRVLHPSTGADTEAFF. The CDR3 DNA is TGTGCCAGTAGAGTACTTCACCCCTCGACAGGGGCTGACACTGAAGCTTTCTTT.

The J gene is TRBJ1-5, the V gene TRBV6-2 or TRBV6-3; 7 nucleotides agree with TRBD1. The CDR3 spans 15 residues. CDR1 is MNHEY and CDR2 is SVGEGT in the germline V gene. The V and J ends lost 5 bases and 1 base, in that order; junction bases with no gene match: 5. The CDR3 spells CASSRTGESNQPQHF. CDR3 DNA sequence: TGTGCCAGCAGTCGAACAGGGGAAAGCAATCAGCCCCAGCATTTT.

The chain carries TRBV7-2 and TRBJ2-2; tentative D call: TRBD1 (6 bases). Deletions cut 1 base from V and 0 bases from J, with 18 bases between. Germline CDR1 reads SGHTA; CDR2 reads FQGNSA. The CDR3 extends over 19 amino acids. The CDR3 sequence: CASSLVGQLLGSNTGELFF. The DNA for the CDR3 is TGTGCCAGCAGCTTAGTCGGACAGCTCCTAGGTTCGAACACCGGGGAGCTGTTTTTT.

The chain recombines TRBV6-1 with TRBJ2-2, with D maybe TRBD2 (7 bases). The CDR3 contains 14 residues. With 10 bases removed from V and 4 bases from J, the gap between germline ends came to 16 bases. Germline CDR1 and CDR2: MNHNS and SASEGT. The CDR3 DNA follows: TGTGCCATCGACCGGGGGGCCGGCACCGGGGAGCTGTTTTTT. Protein: CAIDRGAGTGELFF.

This sequence joins TRBV6-6 and TRBJ2-7, with TRBD1 identical over 9 bases. The CDR3 consists of 15 residues. Germline V CDR1 and CDR2: MNHNY, SVGAGI (reference sequence). V was clipped by 6 bases and J by 4 bases; unmatched bases: 10. The CDR3 protein is CASRAPGQGQYEQYV. Written as DNA, the CDR3 is TGTGCCAGCAGAGCTCCGGGACAGGGACAATACGAGCAGTACGTC.